The present T cell receptor beta chain was sequenced within a study of control samples from healthy donors and cancer patients (dated by TCRdb to the early 2020s). Comment on this clone: The clone's antigen remains unknown. Qualities for individual bases were not recorded, and no much larger clone is one base off.

Libraries were constructed by the immunoSEQ multiplex PCR assay. Sourced from immuneACCESS, this table was stored by TCRdb with only in-frame sequences that have V and J called. A share of the clones is absent; for the studies checked, an unresolved V gene accounts for under half, and the remainder has no known explanation. The sample table lists about 70,000 clones, nearly 85% of them with a count of one. Around 30% of the sample rests with the top ten. This TCR came from a man between 45 and 60 years old in good health. What was sequenced was blood.

The bases are TGTGCCAGCAGTTACAGCGGGGGGTTCTATAATTCACCCCTCCACTTT. This gives the protein CASSYSGGFYNSPLHF. The rearrangement joined TRBV6-5 to TRBJ1-6, with TRBD1 as a weak D call on 5 bases. The CDR3 spans 16 residues, from the cysteine through the phenylalanine. Only the CDR3 DNA is retained, 48 bases long and in frame from the first base. A distance of 11 bases separates the germline ends of V and J, which lose 2 bases and 3 bases respectively. The germline V gene gives CDR1 as MNHEY and CDR2 as SVGAGI.